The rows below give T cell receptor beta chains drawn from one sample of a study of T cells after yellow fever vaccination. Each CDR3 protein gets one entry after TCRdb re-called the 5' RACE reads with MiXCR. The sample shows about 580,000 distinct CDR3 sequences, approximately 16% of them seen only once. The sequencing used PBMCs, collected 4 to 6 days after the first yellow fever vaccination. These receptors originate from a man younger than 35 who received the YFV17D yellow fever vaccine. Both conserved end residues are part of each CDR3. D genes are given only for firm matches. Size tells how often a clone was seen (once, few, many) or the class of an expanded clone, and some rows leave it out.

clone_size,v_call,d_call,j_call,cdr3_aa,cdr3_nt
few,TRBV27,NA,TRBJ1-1,CASSFSGANTEAFF,TGTGCCAGCAGTTTCTCGGGGGCGAACACTGAAGCTTTCTTT
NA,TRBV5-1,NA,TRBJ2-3,CATRVGGGTEDTQYF,TGCGCCACCCGTGTCGGCGGGGGGACAGAAGATACGCAGTATTTT
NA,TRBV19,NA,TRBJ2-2,CASSISGGELFF,TGTGCCAGTAGTATCTCGGGCGGGGAGCTGTTTTTT
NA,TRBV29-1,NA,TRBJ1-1,CSVRQHFIEAFF,TGCAGCGTTAGACAGCATTTTATTGAAGCTTTCTTT
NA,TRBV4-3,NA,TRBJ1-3,CASSQDATRGNTIYF,TGCGCCAGCAGCCAAGATGCGACACGAGGAAACACCATATATTTT
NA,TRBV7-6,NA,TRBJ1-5,CASSLGAGAGQPQHF,TGTGCCAGCAGCTTAGGGGCAGGCGCCGGTCAGCCCCAGCATTTT
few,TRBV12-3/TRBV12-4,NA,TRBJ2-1,CASSFLGGSYNEQFF,TGTGCCAGCAGTTTCCTTGGGGGCTCCTACAATGAGCAGTTCTTC
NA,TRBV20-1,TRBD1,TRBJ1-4,CSARDGDRHQKLFF,TGCAGTGCTAGAGATGGGGACAGGCATCAAAAACTGTTTTTT
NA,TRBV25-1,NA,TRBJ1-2,CASSDPQGSNYGYTF,TGTGCCAGCAGTGACCCCCAGGGGAGCAACTATGGCTACACCTTC
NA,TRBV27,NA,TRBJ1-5,CASSFTVMAQPQHF,TGTGCCAGCAGTTTCACAGTGATGGCTCAGCCCCAGCATTTT
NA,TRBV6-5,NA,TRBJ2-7,CASSYSGRVLAYEQYF,TGTGCCAGCAGTTACTCGGGCAGGGTGTTGGCCTACGAGCAGTACTTC
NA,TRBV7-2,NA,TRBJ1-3,CASSRQIGSGNTIYF,TGTGCCAGCAGCCGTCAGATCGGGTCCGGAAACACCATATATTTT
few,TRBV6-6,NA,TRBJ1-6,CASSYIENSPLHF,TGTGCCAGCAGTTACATCGAGAATTCACCCCTCCACTTT
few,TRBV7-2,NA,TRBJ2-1,CASSSLTGWNEQFF,TGTGCCAGCAGCTCCCTAACGGGGTGGAATGAGCAGTTCTTC
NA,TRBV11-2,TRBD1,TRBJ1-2,CASSWGTVSNYGYTF,TGTGCCAGCAGCTGGGGGACAGTCAGTAACTATGGCTACACCTTC
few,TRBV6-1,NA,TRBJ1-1,CASSAPSVNTEAFF,TGTGCCAGCAGTGCCCCGTCGGTGAACACTGAAGCTTTCTTT
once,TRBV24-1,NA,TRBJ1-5,CATSDHRTGKPQHF,TGTGCCACCAGTGATCACCGGACCGGGAAGCCCCAGCATTTT
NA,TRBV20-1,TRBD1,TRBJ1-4,CSARHPYTGDAEKLFF,TGCAGTGCTAGACACCCCTATACAGGGGACGCTGAAAAACTGTTTTTT
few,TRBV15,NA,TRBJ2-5,CATSRDASKETQYF,TGTGCCACCAGCAGAGACGCATCTAAAGAGACCCAGTACTTC
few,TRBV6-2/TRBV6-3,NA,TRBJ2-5,CASRRGDSQETQYF,TGTGCCAGCAGAAGGGGCGACAGCCAAGAGACCCAGTACTTC
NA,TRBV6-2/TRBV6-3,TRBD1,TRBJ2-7,CASVSGGIYEQYF,TGTGCCAGCGTTTCAGGGGGAATCTACGAGCAGTACTTC
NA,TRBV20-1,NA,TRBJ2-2,CSARDSTGGELFF,TGCAGTGCTAGAGATTCGACTGGCGGGGAGCTGTTTTTT
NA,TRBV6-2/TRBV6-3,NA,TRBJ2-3,CASSYSMQGDTQYF,TGTGCCAGCAGTTACTCAATGCAGGGTGATACGCAGTATTTT